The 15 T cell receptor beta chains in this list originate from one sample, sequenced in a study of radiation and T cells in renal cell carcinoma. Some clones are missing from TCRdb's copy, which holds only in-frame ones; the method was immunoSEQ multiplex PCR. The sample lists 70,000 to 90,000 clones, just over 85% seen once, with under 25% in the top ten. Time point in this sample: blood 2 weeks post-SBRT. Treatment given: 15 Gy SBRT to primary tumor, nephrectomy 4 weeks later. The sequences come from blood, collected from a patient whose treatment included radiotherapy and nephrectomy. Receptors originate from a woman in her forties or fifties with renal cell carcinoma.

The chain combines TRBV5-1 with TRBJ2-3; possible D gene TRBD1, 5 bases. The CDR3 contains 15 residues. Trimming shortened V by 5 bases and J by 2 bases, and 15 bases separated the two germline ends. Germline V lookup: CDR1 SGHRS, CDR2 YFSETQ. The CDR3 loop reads CASRSIGQATDTQYF. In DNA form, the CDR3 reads TGCGCCAGCAGGTCAATAGGACAAGCCACAGATACGCAGTATTTT.

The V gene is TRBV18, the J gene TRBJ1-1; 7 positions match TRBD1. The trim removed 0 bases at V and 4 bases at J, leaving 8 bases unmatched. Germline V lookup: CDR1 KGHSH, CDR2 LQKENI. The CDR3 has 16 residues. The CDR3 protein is CASSPPRGGGGTEAFF. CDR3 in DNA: TGTGCCAGCTCACCACCCAGGGGAGGGGGCGGCACTGAAGCTTTCTTT.

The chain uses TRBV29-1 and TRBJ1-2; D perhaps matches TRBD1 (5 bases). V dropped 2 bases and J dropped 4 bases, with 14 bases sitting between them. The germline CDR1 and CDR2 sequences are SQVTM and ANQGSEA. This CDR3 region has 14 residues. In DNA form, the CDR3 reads TGCAGCGTTGAAATACCACAGGAATTCTATGGCTACACCTTC. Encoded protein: CSVEIPQEFYGYTF.

The CDR3 nucleotides read TGTGCCAGCAGTCCGGGGGAGACAGGGGGGGAGCAGTACTTC. Residues: CASSPGETGGEQYF. The chain joins TRBV6-6 to TRBJ2-7; TRBD1 matches at 9 bases. Germline assignment: CDR1 MNHNY and CDR2 SVGAGI (reference sequence). This CDR3 is 14 amino acids long. The J segment lost 7 bases and the V segment lost 5 bases, leaving 9 bases of the junction unmatched.

The CDR3 DNA follows: TGTGCCAGCAGTGATTTGAACAGGGGGCGTGGGGAGACCCAGTACTTC. Translating it yields CASSDLNRGRGETQYF. V is TRBV6-1 and J is TRBJ2-5; 9 positions match TRBD1. The germline gives CDR1 MNHNS, CDR2 SASEGT. The CDR3 is 16 residues long. V dropped 3 bases and J dropped 5; count of bases not matched to a gene: 10.

CDR3 amino acids: CASSLRVGNGYTF. The CDR3 bases are TGTGCCAGCAGTTTGAGAGTTGGCAATGGCTACACCTTC. V gene TRBV28 combines with J gene TRBJ1-2; D gene unclear. Germline V CDR1 and CDR2: MDHEN, SYDVKM. This CDR3 region has 13 residues. Trimming removed 3 bases at V and 6 bases at J, with 11 bases between.

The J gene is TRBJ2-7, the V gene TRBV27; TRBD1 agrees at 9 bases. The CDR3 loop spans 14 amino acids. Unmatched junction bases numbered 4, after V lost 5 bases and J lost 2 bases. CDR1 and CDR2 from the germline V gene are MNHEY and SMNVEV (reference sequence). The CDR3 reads CASSPGQGAYEQYF. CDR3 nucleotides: TGTGCCAGCAGTCCGGGACAGGGCGCCTACGAGCAGTACTTC.

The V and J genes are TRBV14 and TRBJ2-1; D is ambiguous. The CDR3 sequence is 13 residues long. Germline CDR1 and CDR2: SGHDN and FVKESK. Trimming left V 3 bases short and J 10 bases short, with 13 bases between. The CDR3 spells CASSQFGVGEQFF. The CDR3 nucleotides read TGTGCCAGCAGCCAGTTCGGCGTAGGGGAGCAGTTCTTC.

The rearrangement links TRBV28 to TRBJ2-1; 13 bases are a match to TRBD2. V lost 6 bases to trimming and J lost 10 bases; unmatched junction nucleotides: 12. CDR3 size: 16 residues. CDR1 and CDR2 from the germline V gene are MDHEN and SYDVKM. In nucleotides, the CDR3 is TGTGCCAGCAGGCCACCTTCCGGGACTAGCGGGGAGGAGCAGTTCTTC. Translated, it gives CASRPPSGTSGEEQFF.

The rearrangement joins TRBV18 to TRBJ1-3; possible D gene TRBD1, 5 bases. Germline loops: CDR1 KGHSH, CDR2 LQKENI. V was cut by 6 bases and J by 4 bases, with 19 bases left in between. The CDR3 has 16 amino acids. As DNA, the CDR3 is TGTGCCAGCTCCCCAAACCCAGGGTTTGAGGGAAACACCATATATTTT. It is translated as CASSPNPGFEGNTIYF.

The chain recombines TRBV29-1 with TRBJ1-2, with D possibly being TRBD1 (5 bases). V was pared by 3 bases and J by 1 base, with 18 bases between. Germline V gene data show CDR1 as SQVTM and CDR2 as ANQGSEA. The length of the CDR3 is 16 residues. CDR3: CSVDPSRAEFNYGYTF. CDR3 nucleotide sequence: TGCAGCGTTGACCCCTCCAGGGCAGAGTTTAACTATGGCTACACCTTC.

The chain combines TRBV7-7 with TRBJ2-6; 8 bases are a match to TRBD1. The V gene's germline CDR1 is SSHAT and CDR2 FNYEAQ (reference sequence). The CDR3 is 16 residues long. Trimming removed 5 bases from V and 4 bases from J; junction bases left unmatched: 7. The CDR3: CASSPRQGFGANVLTF. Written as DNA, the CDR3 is TGTGCCAGCAGCCCGCGACAGGGGTTCGGGGCCAACGTCCTGACTTTC.

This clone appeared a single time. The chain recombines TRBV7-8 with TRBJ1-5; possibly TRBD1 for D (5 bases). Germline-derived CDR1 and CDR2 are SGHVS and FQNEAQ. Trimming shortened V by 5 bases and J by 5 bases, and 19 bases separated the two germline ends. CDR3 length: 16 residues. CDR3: CASSPGSTAGYQPQHF. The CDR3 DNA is TGTGCCAGCAGCCCAGGGTCCACAGCCGGCTATCAGCCCCAGCATTTT.

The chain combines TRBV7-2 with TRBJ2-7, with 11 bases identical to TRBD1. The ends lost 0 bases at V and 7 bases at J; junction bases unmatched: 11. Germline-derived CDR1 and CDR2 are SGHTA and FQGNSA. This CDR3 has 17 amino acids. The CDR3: CASSLAGLGQGAYEQYF. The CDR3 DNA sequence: TGTGCCAGCAGCTTAGCTGGCCTCGGACAGGGGGCGTATGAGCAGTACTTC.

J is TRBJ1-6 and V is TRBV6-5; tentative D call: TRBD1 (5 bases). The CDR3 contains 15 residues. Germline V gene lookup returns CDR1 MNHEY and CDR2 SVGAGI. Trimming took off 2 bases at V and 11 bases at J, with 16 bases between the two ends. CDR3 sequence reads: CASSYGQGFRAPLHF. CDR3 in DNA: TGTGCCAGCAGTTACGGCCAGGGCTTTAGGGCACCCCTCCACTTT.